This T cell receptor (beta chain) was identified during a study of blood T cell repertoires in COVID-19. As originally analysed: Reference gene primer amplification gave estimated nucleated cell counts. Produced via immunoSEQ multiplex PCR; TCRdb's table is partial and in-frame only. V and J calls and clone size follow that table, whereas D and trimming were derived from the DNA. Of under 14,000 clones detected, 87% appear once; the ten largest clones hold more than 25%. V lost 0 bases and J 1 base, leaving 6 bases between the germline ends. Germline V gives CDR1 MNHEY, CDR2 SVGAGI. This CDR3 comprises 14 residues.

The clonotype comes from a man aged 25-40 years with active or convalescent COVID-19. The gene calls are TRBV6-5 and TRBJ1-1; a possible D gene is TRBD1 (5 bases). Sequenced: peripheral blood. As DNA, the CDR3 is TGTGCCAGCAGTTACTCACAGGCGAACACTGAAGCTTTCTTT. The encoded protein is CASSYSQANTEAFF.